This T cell receptor beta chain was retrieved from a study of T cells in Graves' hyperthyroidism and ophthalmopathy. RNA transcripts were the template for amplifying TCR beta CDR3 regions. The primer set for the first-round RT-PCR of the TCR CDR3 was HTBI. TCRdb recomputed calls from the multiplex PCR reads with MiXCR, one row per CDR3 protein. The repertoire holds approximately 370,000 distinct CDR3 sequences, about 18% seen once, with more than 30% in the top ten. Exclusion criteria comprised uncontrolled infection, other autoimmune disease, pregnancy or lactation. The blood specimen was taken at initial hyperthyroidism diagnosis, before any ophthalmopathy symptoms. This CDR3 contains 18 residues. The V gene end was trimmed by 2 bases and the J gene end by 1 base; junction bases not matched to a gene: 13. Germline V lookup: CDR1 SGHAT, CDR2 FQNNGV.

The sample comprised blood. The receptor was derived from a woman in her twenties or thirties with Graves' hyperthyroidism that later progressed to Graves' ophthalmopathy. The chain joins TRBV11-2 to TRBJ1-2; 7 bases are shared with TRBD1. The CDR3 bases are TGTGCCAGCAGCTTATCAGCAGGGACAGAGCTAATTAACTATGGCTACACCTTC. Protein: CASSLSAGTELINYGYTF.